The 31 T cell receptor beta chains listed next were all sequenced from one sample in a study of response to subunit inactivated influenza vaccine. One entry per CDR3 protein results from TCRdb running MiXCR on the RT-PCR reads. The table has around 170,000 distinct CDR3 sequences, around 10% seen once. Sequenced material: CD8+ T cells sorted from PBMCs, taken roughly 24 months after vaccination. The receptors shown here come from a man between 50 and 70 years old who received an inactivated influenza vaccine.

This clonotype was counted a few times. The V and J genes are TRBV5-1 and TRBJ2-7; D unclear. The CDR3 loop spans 13 amino acids. V lost 0 bases and J lost 2, with 6 bases in between. Germline lookup yields CDR1 SGHRS and CDR2 YFSETQ. This chain's CDR3 is CASSLEPTYEQYF. CDR3 nucleotides: TGCGCCAGCAGCTTGGAACCTACCTACGAGCAGTACTTC.

This clonotype has at least ten counts. The V gene is TRBV4-3, the J gene TRBJ2-5; 7 bases line up with TRBD1. Germline CDR1 LGHNA, CDR2 YSLEER. V lost 1 base and J lost 5; bases outside the gene matches: 7. This CDR3 has 15 amino acids. The CDR3 region has the DNA TGCGCCAGCAGCCAAGGGGCAGGGGGAGAGGAGACCCAGTACTTC. Residues: CASSQGAGGEETQYF.

This clonotype appeared a few times. The gene calls are TRBV7-9 and TRBJ1-5, with 7 nucleotides matching TRBD1. Germline values: CDR1 SEHNR, CDR2 FQNEAQ (reference sequence). V dropped 5 bases and J dropped 1; count of bases not matched to a gene: 5. CDR3 length: 15 amino acids. In DNA, the CDR3 is TGTGCCAGCAGCAGCGAGGGGGCAAGCAATCAGCCCCAGCATTTT. Translation: CASSSEGASNQPQHF.

This clonotype was found many times. J is TRBJ2-2 and V is TRBV5-6; D might be TRBD1 (5 bases). In germline, CDR1 is SGHDT, CDR2 YYEEEE. Trimming removed 3 bases from V and 7 bases from J, with 10 bases in between. This CDR3 is 13 amino acids long. The CDR3 loop reads CASSYGQGGELFF. The DNA for the CDR3 is TGTGCCAGCAGCTACGGACAAGGCGGGGAGCTGTTTTTT.

The V call is TRBV4-1, the J call TRBJ2-1; a weak D match, TRBD2 (6 bases). Trimming took off 0 bases at V and 6 bases at J, with 6 bases between the two ends. CDR1 is MGHRA and CDR2 is YSYEKL in the germline V gene. This CDR3 spans 13 amino acids. DNA for the CDR3: TGCGCCAGCAGCCAAGACGGGGGCAATGAGCAGTTCTTC. It codes for CASSQDGGNEQFF.

This clonotype was observed many times. The chain uses TRBV27 and TRBJ2-3; 9 bases map to TRBD1. CDR1 and CDR2 (germline): MNHEY, SMNVEV (reference sequence). J was trimmed by 6 bases and V by 6 bases; bases with no gene match: 4. The CDR3 length is 13 residues. CDR3 nucleotide sequence: TGTGCCAGCAGCTCCGGGACAGGGGATACGCAGTATTTT. Translation gives CASSSGTGDTQYF.

Many counts were recorded for this clonotype. The chain links TRBV12-3 or TRBV12-4 to TRBJ2-7, with D maybe TRBD1 (5 bases). The CDR3 totals 13 residues. Between the trimmed V and J ends, which lost 4 bases and 9 bases, there was a span of 16 bases. CDR3 region: CASSSPTDKSQYF. The CDR3 DNA reads as TGTGCCAGCAGTTCACCCACGGACAAGTCGCAGTACTTC.

This clonotype was seen at least ten times. The chain is built from TRBV4-3 and TRBJ1-2; perhaps TRBD1 as D (5 bases). CDR3 length: 14 amino acids. Germline V gene data show CDR1 as LGHNA and CDR2 as YSLEER. The V end was cut by 0 bases, the J end by 4 bases, with 9 bases between. As DNA, the CDR3 is TGCGCCAGCAGCCAAGATGGCAGGGCCTATGGCTACACCTTC. Translated, it gives CASSQDGRAYGYTF.

V is TRBV27 and J is TRBJ2-7, with TRBD2 identical over 13 bases. The junction had 3 bases not matched to a gene; V was cut back by 3 bases and J by 1 base. The length of the CDR3 is 16 residues. Germline values: CDR1 MNHEY, CDR2 SMNVEV (reference sequence). The CDR3 nucleotides are TGTGCCAGCAGTTTCCTGGGACTAGCGGGATCCTACGAGCAGTACTTC. The encoded protein is CASSFLGLAGSYEQYF.

This clonotype was recorded a few times. CDR3 region: CSARIREGRYTQYF. The CDR3 coding sequence is TGCAGTGCTAGAATACGGGAGGGCCGATATACGCAGTATTTT. The V and J genes are TRBV20-1 and TRBJ2-3, with 8 bases matching TRBD2. J lost 7 bases, V lost 2 bases, and 8 bases had no gene match. This CDR3 spans 14 amino acids. Germline V gene sequence: CDR1 DFQATT, CDR2 SNEGSKA (reference sequence).

J is TRBJ2-1 and V is TRBV9; D may be TRBD2 (6 bases). Between the trimmed V and J ends, which lost 3 bases and 10 bases, there was a span of 8 bases. This CDR3 has 11 residues. From germline, CDR1 is SGDLS and CDR2 YYNGEE. The CDR3 DNA follows: TGTGCCAGCAGCGCAGGGAGGGAGCAGTTCTTC. It codes for CASSAGREQFF.

The chain carries TRBV9 and TRBJ2-1; no reliable D call. This CDR3 is built from 13 residues. CDR1 SGDLS and CDR2 YYNGEE come from the germline V gene. The germline V and J ends were trimmed by 2 bases and 9 bases, with 12 bases remaining between them. The CDR3 region is CASSVPLIGEQFF. CDR3 nucleotides: TGTGCCAGCAGCGTCCCGCTTATCGGTGAGCAGTTCTTC. Full variable domain (missing parts from reference TRBV9 and TRBJ2-1): DSGVTQTPKHLITATGQRVTLRCSPRSGDLSVYWYQQSLDQGLQFLIQYYNGEERAKGNILERFSAQQFPDLHSELNLSSLELGDSALYFCASSVPLIGEQFFGPGTRLTVL.

The chain recombines TRBV5-8 with TRBJ2-5; 15 bases fit TRBD2. This CDR3 contains 17 residues. The germline gives CDR1 SGHTS, CDR2 YDEGEE. J lost 1 base, V lost 4 bases, and 5 bases had no gene match. This CDR3 is CASSPGTSGGSQETQYF. CDR3 in DNA: TGTGCCAGCAGCCCCGGGACTAGCGGGGGGTCCCAAGAGACCCAGTACTTC.

This chain uses TRBV9 with TRBJ2-4; the D gene could be TRBD1 or TRBD2 (7 bases each). This CDR3 is 16 amino acids long. V lost 0 bases and J 7 bases, leaving 17 bases between the germline ends. Germline CDR1 reads SGDLS; CDR2 reads YYNGEE. CDR3 protein: CASSVEGGGQMNIQYF. In nucleotides, the CDR3 is TGTGCCAGCAGCGTAGAGGGCGGGGGACAGATGAACATTCAGTACTTC.

This clonotype was seen more than once but under ten times. The chain employs TRBV4-3 and TRBJ2-1, with a tentative D call TRBD2 (5 bases). The CDR3 runs to 17 residues. V was clipped by 3 bases and J by 3 bases, with 18 bases between them. The germline V gene has CDR1 LGHNA and CDR2 YSLEER. This CDR3 is CASSQYIGLANYNEQFF. The CDR3 nucleotides read TGCGCCAGCAGCCAGTACATTGGACTGGCAAACTACAATGAGCAGTTCTTC.

This clonotype was detected a few times. This chain joins TRBV3-1 and TRBJ2-7; 11 bases are shared with TRBD2. Trimming cost V 1 base and J 7 bases; bases outside gene matches: 3. Per germline, CDR1 LGHDT and CDR2 YNNKEL (reference sequence). The CDR3 has 14 residues. CDR3 amino acids: CASSQVSGGAEQYF. CDR3 DNA: TGTGCCAGCAGCCAAGTTAGCGGGGGGGCGGAGCAGTACTTC.

This clonotype was found a few times. One junction end disagrees with the germline gene, perhaps due to a read error. CDR3: CASSLISSEQYF. The CDR3 DNA sequence: TGTGCCAGCAGCTTAATCTCCTCCGAGCAGTACTTC. The chain combines TRBV7-9 with TRBJ2-7; D remains unclear. CDR3 size: 12 residues. Germline assignment: CDR1 SEHNR and CDR2 FQNEAQ (reference sequence).

This clonotype was counted only a few times. The chain links TRBV6-2 or TRBV6-3 to TRBJ2-7; a weak D match, TRBD2 (5 bases). This CDR3 spans 13 amino acids. The V and J ends lost 7 bases and 3 bases respectively, with 13 bases between them. Germline CDR1 and CDR2: MNHEY and SVGEGT. CDR3 in amino acids: CASTWGVYYEQYF. The DNA for the CDR3 is TGTGCCAGCACCTGGGGAGTCTACTACGAGCAGTACTTC.

The sample holds many counts of this clonotype. The chain has TRBV4-3 and TRBJ2-1; TRBD2 agrees at 11 bases. Germline V gives CDR1 LGHNA, CDR2 YSLEER. Trimming removed 4 bases from V and 4 bases from J; junction bases left unmatched: 6. CDR3 size: 16 residues. CDR3 protein: CASSRYWTSGYNEQFF. The CDR3 region has the DNA TGCGCCAGCAGCCGCTATTGGACTAGCGGGTACAATGAGCAGTTCTTC.

This clonotype has at least ten counts. The CDR3 reads CASSGRGYNEQFF. The CDR3 region has the DNA TGTGCCAGTAGTGGCAGGGGTTACAATGAGCAGTTCTTC. This chain joins TRBV19 and TRBJ2-1; tentatively, D is TRBD1 (6 bases). Trimming took 5 bases from V and 4 from J, leaving 9 bases between them. In germline, CDR1 is LNHDA, CDR2 SQIVND (reference sequence). The CDR3 extends over 13 amino acids.

The rearrangement uses TRBV19 and TRBJ2-2; D ambiguous. Germline CDR1 reads LNHDA; CDR2 reads SQIVND (reference sequence). The CDR3 length is 15 residues. Trimming took off 3 bases at V and 0 bases at J, with 8 bases between the two ends. The CDR3 DNA is TGTGCCAGTAGTATTGTCGGTACGAACACCGGGGAGCTGTTTTTT. Protein product: CASSIVGTNTGELFF.

The chain links TRBV29-1 to TRBJ2-7; the D gene is possibly TRBD1 (6 bases). The CDR3 length is 12 residues. The germline V and J ends were trimmed by 0 bases and 3 bases, with 6 bases remaining between them. Germline V gene data show CDR1 as SQVTM and CDR2 as ANQGSEA. The CDR3 nucleotides read TGCAGCGTTGAAGACAGGGGCTACGAGCAGTACTTC. Its protein product is CSVEDRGYEQYF.

This chain links TRBV30 with TRBJ2-7, with unresolved D. The V end lost 3 bases, the J end lost 2 bases, and 17 bases lay between the germline ends. Germline CDR1 reads GTSNPN; CDR2 reads SVGIG (reference sequence). The CDR3 is 15 residues long. The CDR3 protein is CAWRGIAFGPYEQYF. The CDR3 DNA sequence: TGTGCCTGGAGGGGAATAGCTTTTGGACCCTACGAGCAGTACTTC.

The chain employs TRBV11-2 and TRBJ2-5; 9 bases align to TRBD2. Germline CDR1 SGHAT, CDR2 FQNNGV. Trimming took 4 bases from V and 6 from J; bases not matched to a gene: 6. CDR3 length equals 14 residues. CDR3 loop: CASSSSGGPKTQYF. The CDR3 coding sequence is TGTGCCAGCAGCTCAAGCGGGGGGCCAAAGACCCAGTACTTC.

The chain is built from TRBV28 and TRBJ2-2, with TRBD2 identical over 9 bases. After removal of 2 bases from V and 5 bases from J, the junction contained 6 bases not matched to a gene. Germline V gene lookup returns CDR1 MDHEN and CDR2 SYDVKM. This CDR3 has 16 residues. CDR3 region: CASSLLELAGTGELFF. In DNA form, the CDR3 reads TGTGCCAGCAGTTTACTCGAGCTAGCGGGGACCGGGGAGCTGTTTTTT.

This clonotype has just a few counts. The J gene is TRBJ1-2, the V gene TRBV5-4; D is perhaps TRBD1 (6 bases). This CDR3 has 12 residues. The V gene's germline CDR1 is SGHNT and CDR2 YYREEE (reference sequence). Trimming stripped 4 bases from V and 4 bases from J, with 8 bases between. The CDR3 spells CASSGTPYGYTF. The CDR3 coding sequence is TGTGCCAGCAGCGGGACACCCTATGGCTACACCTTC.

This clonotype was observed a few times. V usage is TRBV2 and J usage is TRBJ2-7; no definite D call. CDR1 and CDR2 from the germline V gene are SNHLY and FYNNEI. The V gene lost 1 base and the J gene lost 3 bases, with 7 bases spanning the gap. The CDR3 is 13 residues long. The CDR3: CASSEGFSYEQYF. CDR3 sequence (DNA): TGTGCCAGCAGTGAAGGGTTCAGCTACGAGCAGTACTTC. The complete variable domain, with remaining parts taken from reference TRBV2 and TRBJ2-7, reads EPEVTQTPSHQVTQMGQEVILRCVPISNHLYFYWYRQILGQKVEFLVSFYNNEISEKSEIFDDQFSVERPDGSNFTLKIRSTKLEDSAMYFCASSEGFSYEQYFGPGTRLTVT.

For the CDR3, the DNA is TGTGCCAGCAGCTTGGGCAGGGCTGAAGATACGCAGTATTTT. This encodes CASSLGRAEDTQYF. The chain is built from TRBV5-8 and TRBJ2-3, with D perhaps TRBD1 (5 bases). V gave up 0 bases and J gave up 5 bases, with 10 bases separating them. CDR1 and CDR2 from the germline V gene are SGHTS and YDEGEE. The CDR3 is 14 amino acids.

The J gene is TRBJ1-5, the V gene TRBV19; the match to TRBD1 covers 8 bases. Germline CDR1 reads LNHDA; CDR2 reads SQIVND (reference sequence). CDR3 length: 16 amino acids. Losses at the gene ends were 3 bases for V and 6 bases for J; bases not matched to a gene: 10. The CDR3 region is CASSISAGGAIQPQHF. CDR3 in DNA: TGTGCCAGTAGTATTTCGGCAGGGGGCGCGATTCAGCCCCAGCATTTT.

The chain couples TRBV5-6 to TRBJ2-5, with D maybe TRBD1 (5 bases). CDR1 and CDR2 (germline): SGHDT, YYEEEE. This CDR3 spans 16 amino acids. V lost 0 bases and J 5 bases, leaving 17 bases between the germline ends. CDR3 sequence: CASSLAAGLVMETQYF. The CDR3 DNA follows: TGTGCCAGCAGCTTGGCCGCAGGGCTCGTTATGGAGACCCAGTACTTC.

In this sample, this clonotype turned up a few times. The rearrangement uses TRBV7-6 and TRBJ1-3, with 7 bases identical to TRBD1. V trimming: 4 bases; J trimming: 0 bases; junction bases outside the gene matches: 6. Germline CDR1 and CDR2: SGHVS and FNYEAQ. The CDR3 contains 16 residues. CDR3 in amino acids: CASSYRGIGSGNTIYF. The DNA for the CDR3 is TGTGCCAGCAGCTACAGGGGCATCGGCTCTGGAAACACCATATATTTT. The full variable domain, its missing parts supplied by reference TRBV7-6 and TRBJ1-3, is GAGVSQSPRYKVTKRGQDVALRCDPISGHVSLYWYRQALGQGPEFLTYFNYEAQQDKSGLPNDRFSAERPEGSISTLTIQRTEQRDSAMYRCASSYRGIGSGNTIYFGEGSWLTVV.